This T cell receptor (beta chain) was documented in a study of T cell responses to AZD1222 COVID-19 vaccine. The CDR3 runs 13 residues. Germline V gene sequence: CDR1 MNHEY, CDR2 SVGAGI. V was clipped by 7 bases and J by 6 bases; unmatched bases: 8. Clones were read by immunoSEQ multiplex PCR, and TCRdb kept only the in-frame ones, dropping some. The sample carries 130,000 to 150,000 clones, about 93% recorded once. The chain has TRBV6-5 and TRBJ2-7; 8 bases line up with TRBD1. Source: peripheral blood, taken on day 0 of AZD1222 vaccination. The TCR comes from an adult in good health. CDR3 residues: CASTPGQGGEQYF. CDR3 nucleotide sequence: TGTGCCAGCACCCCCGGACAGGGTGGCGAGCAGTACTTC.